This T cell receptor beta chain was recovered during a study of T cell changes during pregnancy in multiple sclerosis. Profiling relied on immunoSEQ multiplex PCR, and the TCRdb table lists in-frame clones only, not all of them. The repertoire holds 90,000 to 130,000 clones, with about 94% as singletons. Losses at the gene ends were 1 base for V and 2 bases for J; bases not matched to a gene: 5. Germline-derived CDR1 and CDR2 are SGHTA and FQGNSA. This CDR3 is built from 15 residues. The sequence derives from a female donor with multiple sclerosis, enrolled in a pregnancy study. The input for sequencing was peripheral blood, taken in the third trimester of pregnancy. This sequence joins TRBV7-2 and TRBJ2-7; 7 bases map to TRBD2. The CDR3 here is CASSLVGGSPYEQYF. The CDR3 nucleotides read TGTGCCAGCAGCTTAGTTGGCGGGAGCCCCTACGAGCAGTACTTC. The full variable domain, with the rest looked up from reference TRBV7-2 and TRBJ2-7, is GAGVSQSPSNKVTEKGKDVELRCDPISGHTALYWYRQSLGQGLEFLIYFQGNSAPDKSGLPSDRFSAERTGGSVSTLTIQRTQQEDSAVYLCASSLVGGSPYEQYFGPGTRLTVT.